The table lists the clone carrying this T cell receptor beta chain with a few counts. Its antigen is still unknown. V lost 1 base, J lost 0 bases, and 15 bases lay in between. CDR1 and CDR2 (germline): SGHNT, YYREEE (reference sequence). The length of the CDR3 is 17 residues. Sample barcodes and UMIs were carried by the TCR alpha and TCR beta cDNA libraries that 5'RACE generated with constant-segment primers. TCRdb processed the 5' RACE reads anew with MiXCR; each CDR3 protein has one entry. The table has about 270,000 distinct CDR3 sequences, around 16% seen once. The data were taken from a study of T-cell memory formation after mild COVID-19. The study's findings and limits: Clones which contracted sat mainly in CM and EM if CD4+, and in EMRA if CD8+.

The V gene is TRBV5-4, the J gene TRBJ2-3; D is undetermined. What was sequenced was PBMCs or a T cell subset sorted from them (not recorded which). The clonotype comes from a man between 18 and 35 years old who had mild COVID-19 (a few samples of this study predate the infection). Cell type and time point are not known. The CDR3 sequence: CASSLKTPLASTDTQYF. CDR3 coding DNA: TGTGCCAGCAGCTTGAAGACTCCCCTGGCGAGCACAGATACGCAGTATTTT.